The present T cell receptor beta chain was sequenced within a study of cytomegalovirus exposure and HLA in healthy donors. Broader study findings: An assumption of roughly uniform sequencing depth across donors underlay the presence/absence analyses.

Primers: 60 Vbeta forward and 13 Jbeta reverse. Sequencing used immunoSEQ multiplex PCR; TCRdb keeps in-frame clones, though not all of them. Among approximately 110,000 clones listed, 82% were seen once. With regard to this clone: Its antigen is unidentified.

Among the donors, all were healthy bone marrow donors. From germline, CDR1 is SGHDN and CDR2 FVKESK. V dropped 1 base and J dropped 0 bases, with 10 bases sitting between them. This CDR3 has 17 residues. The chain carries TRBV14 and TRBJ2-6, with D hard to call. The source of this sequence is a woman younger than 35 in good health and CMV-seronegative. The specimen was PBMCs. The CDR3 DNA sequence: TGTGCCAGCAGCCAAGTTTTTCTCTCCTCTGGGGCCAACGTCCTGACTTTC. This translates into CASSQVFLSSGANVLTF.